The 12 T cell receptor beta chains below were found in one sample sequenced in a study of OX40 agonist ivuxolimab in advanced cancers. Using immunoSEQ multiplex PCR, the repertoire was profiled, and TCRdb retains in-frame clones only, with some absent. Of tens of thousands of clones in the sample, roughly 87% were seen once. The material was CD4+ or CD8+ T cells sorted from blood, obtained in a trial of the OX40 agonist ivuxolimab. These receptors were obtained from an adult with an advanced solid tumor such as melanoma, head and neck, liver or kidney cancer.

The chain combines TRBV28 with TRBJ1-5, with D unresolved. CDR3 length equals 16 residues. CDR1 is MDHEN and CDR2 is SYDVKM in the germline V gene. V lost 7 bases and J 1 base, leaving 17 bases between the germline ends. CDR3 bases: TGTGCCAGCACCCACCGACGCGTACCAAGCAATCAGCCCCAGCATTTT. It specifies CASTHRRVPSNQPQHF.

This chain links TRBV10-2 with TRBJ1-2; possibly TRBD1 for D (6 bases). V lost 7 bases and J 2 bases, leaving 14 bases between the germline ends. This CDR3 has 14 residues. CDR1 and CDR2 (germline): WSHSY, SAAADI. The CDR3 here is CASTPGGTNYGYTF. In nucleotides, the CDR3 is TGCGCCAGCACTCCGGGGGGCACCAACTATGGCTACACCTTC.

This clone was recorded once. J is TRBJ2-1 and V is TRBV19, with unresolved D. The germline gives CDR1 LNHDA, CDR2 SQIVND (reference sequence). V shed 1 base and J shed 3 bases, with 10 bases lying between them. The CDR3 contains 15 residues. The chain's CDR3 is CASSIAPSGYNEQFF. As DNA, the CDR3 is TGTGCCAGTAGTATAGCCCCCTCAGGCTACAATGAGCAGTTCTTC.

This rearrangement joins TRBV19 to TRBJ1-1; D not certain. This CDR3 is built from 16 residues. Trimming left V 6 bases short and J 0 bases short, with 17 bases between. CDR1 is LNHDA and CDR2 is SQIVND in the germline V gene (reference sequence). The CDR3 DNA follows: TGTGCCAGTAGCCTCGCTAACTACGGAATGAACACTGAAGCTTTCTTT. Amino acids: CASSLANYGMNTEAFF.

The chain is built from TRBV10-2 and TRBJ1-1; TRBD1 agrees at 7 bases. With 3 bases clipped from V and 7 bases from J, the junction kept 14 bases outside the gene matches. The CDR3 is 16 amino acids. The germline gives CDR1 WSHSY, CDR2 SAAADI. The CDR3 nucleotides are TGCGCCAGCAGTGACCGGTGGGGGCAGGGGGTAATTGAAGCTTTCTTT. The encoded protein is CASSDRWGQGVIEAFF.

The rearrangement uses TRBV7-9 and TRBJ2-1; D gene uncertain. Germline V gene lookup returns CDR1 SEHNR and CDR2 FQNEAQ (reference sequence). The CDR3 loop spans 11 amino acids. Trimming removed 2 bases from V and 7 bases from J, with 3 bases in between. CDR3 sequence reads: CASSLMNEQFF. CDR3 DNA sequence: TGTGCCAGCAGCTTAATGAATGAGCAGTTCTTC.

This chain uses TRBV2 with TRBJ1-5; D perhaps matches TRBD1 (6 bases). Trimming removed 5 bases at V and 3 bases at J, with 11 bases between. The CDR3 extends over 14 amino acids. CDR1 and CDR2 (germline): SNHLY, FYNNEI. In DNA form, the CDR3 reads TGTGCCAGCAGTCACGACAGGAACAATCAGCCCCAGCATTTT. It codes for CASSHDRNNQPQHF.

This sequence joins TRBV19 and TRBJ2-3, with D uncertain. The CDR3 sequence is 14 residues long. V shed 1 base and J shed 3 bases, with 8 bases lying between them. Germline lookup yields CDR1 LNHDA and CDR2 SQIVND (reference sequence). CDR3 sequence: CASSIGLGTDTQYF. The CDR3 nucleotides are TGTGCCAGTAGTATAGGGCTAGGTACAGATACGCAGTATTTT.

CDR3 in amino acids: CAISVGQANYGYTF. Written as DNA, the CDR3 is TGTGCCATCAGTGTTGGGCAGGCAAATTATGGCTACACCTTC. The V gene is TRBV10-3, the J gene TRBJ1-2; D call uncertain. CDR1 ENHRY and CDR2 SYGVKD come from the germline V gene. The V gene lost 4 bases and the J gene lost 5 bases, with 14 bases spanning the gap. The CDR3 sequence is 14 residues long.

The chain is built from TRBV19 and TRBJ1-5, with D possibly matching TRBD1 (5 bases). This CDR3 contains 16 residues. The ends were cut back, 3 bases at V and 5 bases at J, with 17 bases in the middle. The germline V gene encodes CDR1 LNHDA and CDR2 SQIVND (reference sequence). CDR3 in amino acids: CASSMRARDFDQPQHF. The CDR3 coding sequence is TGTGCCAGTAGTATGAGGGCGAGGGACTTCGATCAGCCCCAGCATTTT.

The genes are TRBV6-6 and TRBJ2-1; D is possibly TRBD1 or TRBD2 (5 bases each). The V and J ends lost 1 base and 4 bases respectively, with 11 bases between them. CDR1 is MNHNY, CDR2 SVGAGI, per germline (reference sequence). CDR3 length: 15 amino acids. The chain's CDR3 is CASSYFQGEYNEQFF. In DNA form, the CDR3 reads TGTGCCAGCAGTTACTTTCAGGGAGAGTACAATGAGCAGTTCTTC.

The V gene is TRBV28, the J gene TRBJ2-4; 7 nucleotides match TRBD1. V shed 3 bases, J shed 8 bases, and the junction held 16 bases outside the gene matches. Germline values: CDR1 MDHEN, CDR2 SYDVKM. The CDR3 runs 17 residues. CDR3 region: CASSLLTATGSGHIQYF. The DNA of the CDR3 is TGTGCCAGCAGTTTGCTCACCGCGACAGGGTCGGGTCACATTCAGTACTTC.